The present T cell receptor beta chain was sequenced within a study of regulatory T cells in long-lasting Graves disease (dated by TCRdb to the early 2020s). Looking at the study overall: Persistent Graves' disease was defined as persistently positive TSH receptor autoantibodies together with antithyroid drug treatment for over 5 years. Patients with persistent Graves' disease were compared with patients with newly diagnosed Graves' disease using TCR sequencing and RNA sequencing of peripheral blood. The study was conducted in China and was registered as a clinical trial. TCR sequencing covered approximately 13 persistent and some 20 newly diagnosed Graves' disease patients, some 33 samples in total. On average, persistent Graves' disease patients in the clinical cohort had been on antithyroid drugs for around 9.5 years. Findings and caveats that apply to the study as a whole: The small sample size was acknowledged by the authors as a limitation that may reduce accuracy. A larger number of public clonotypes was shared among persistent patients (fewer than 3,000) than among newly diagnosed patients (more than 850). Sequencing and analysis were restricted to the TCR beta chain. Because the primary lesion, thyroid tissue, could not be accessed, the study looked at peripheral blood alone. Preferential use of TRBV28, TRBJ1-2 and TRBJ2-5 was observed in persistent disease, whereas TRBV20-1 and TRBJ2-1 were favored in newly diagnosed disease. Persistent Graves' disease patients showed lower TCR Shannon entropy and fewer highly expanded clones than newly diagnosed patients, suggesting clonal expansion.

What this sample's time point label stands for: persistent/refractory GD, antithyroid drugs over 5 years with positive TRAb. RNA was extracted from PBMCs in TRIzol for both TCR sequencing and RNA sequencing. The diagnosis of Graves' disease was made according to American Thyroid Association guidelines. Recruitment of patients was carried out at an endocrinology department in Xi'an, China. From each patient, approximately 9 milliliters of peripheral blood was collected into an EDTA anticoagulant tube. PBMCs were isolated by Ficoll Paque Plus density gradient separation without further T cell sorting. An Agilent 2100 Bioanalyzer and agarose gel were used to assess RNA quality, and a NanoDrop 2000 was used to measure RNA concentration. Libraries were built with multiplex PCR. Sequencing took place on an Illumina HiSeq 4000. iRepertoire HTBI primers and Arm-PCR amplification of CDR3 regions were used to construct TCR beta libraries. Before sequencing, the PCR products underwent gel purification. The authors' pipeline ran thus. Gene usage analysis of CDR3 amino acid clonotypes relied on the 60 or so TRBV and 13 to 15 TRBJ segments identified across samples. COPE and FqMerger were used to merge the filtered high-quality paired reads into contigs. BLAST was used to align contigs to IMGT TRBV, TRBD and TRBJ reference genes, and CDR3 was defined according to IMGT. Any clonotype with a frequency above 0.1% was classified as a highly expanded clone. Shannon entropy was used to measure repertoire diversity, and the Gini coefficient was used to measure V-J evenness. Public clonotypes were defined as clonotypes shared by more than one individual. TCRdb reanalyzed the raw reads on its own, using fastp at Q25 for trimming and MiXCR for clone calling, and kept in-frame beta chains. Each CDR3 protein appears once, grouped with its most common genes and DNA. TCRdb's processing, not the authors', yielded these V and J calls. The sample data list 400,000 to 500,000 distinct CDR3 sequences, and around a fifth of these were observed just once. The top ten constitute more than 6% of the sample.

V is cut back by 0 bases and J by 2 bases, with 12 bases in the junction unmatched. Taken from the germline V gene, the CDR1 and CDR2 loops are LGHNA and YSLEER. The CDR3 has 18 amino acids, counting the end cysteine and phenylalanine. The CDR3 DNA has 54 bases and is translated from base 1. This clonotype was seen more than once but under ten times. The antigen this receptor binds is unknown. Base qualities are not provided; no much larger clone lies one nucleotide away. The material was peripheral blood mononuclear cells (PBMCs), obtained when the disease was refractory, from a patient treated with antithyroid drugs. The source of this sequence is a female donor with Graves disease. The chain uses TRBV4-3 and TRBJ2-7, and 8 junction bases match TRBD2. Here is the DNA: TGCGCCAGCAGCCAAGATCCCGCGGTAGCGGGGAGCCCCTACGAGCAGTACTTC. It translates as CASSQDPAVAGSPYEQYF.